The following is a TCR beta chain sequence with its context. This specimen comes from a study of identical twins. Template switching created a universal primer site, and the cDNA included unique molecular identifiers. From the 5' RACE reads, TCRdb called clonotypes with MiXCR, one entry per CDR3 protein. The table lists roughly 1,500,000 distinct CDR3 sequences, about 32% of them singletons. The germline V and J ends were trimmed by 5 bases and 11 bases, with 15 bases remaining between them. From germline, CDR1 is DFQATT and CDR2 SNEGSKA (reference sequence). The CDR3 runs 11 residues. Sequencing was performed on cord blood. The chain uses TRBV20-1 and TRBJ2-5; D not resolved. The TCR sequence derives from a newborn girl in good health. CDR3 in amino acids: CSAWTSPKQYF. The CDR3 nucleotides read TGCAGTGCTTGGACCTCCCCCAAGCAGTACTTC.